This is a list of T cell receptor beta chains from one sample in a study of cytomegalovirus exposure and HLA in healthy donors. Measured with immunoSEQ multiplex PCR; TCRdb has only the in-frame clones, and not every one. Its listing shows tens of thousands of clones. Material: PBMCs. These receptors all stem from a man in his fifties or sixties in good health and CMV-seropositive. Both conserved end residues are part of each CDR3. A D gene is named only where the DNA matches it firmly.

J,V,D,DNA,CDR3
TRBJ2-1,TRBV5-6,.,TGTGCCAGCAGCTTCATAGCGAATGAGCAGTTCTTC,CASSFIANEQFF
TRBJ2-1,TRBV30,TRBD2,TGTGCCTGGAGTTGGGGATTCACCGGGAGGGGTCTGGGAGAGCAGTTCTTC,CAWSWGFTGRGLGEQFF
TRBJ2-1,TRBV18,TRBD1,TGTGCCAGCTCACCACGGGCGGACAGGGAGCCGTTCTTC,CASSPRADREPFF
TRBJ2-4,TRBV27,.,TGTGCCAGCAGTTTAAATTACAGGCGGAACATTCAGTACTTC,CASSLNYRRNIQYF
TRBJ2-6,TRBV4-2,.,TGTGCCAGCAGCCAAGAAGTCGGTGGGGCCAACGTCCTGACTTTC,CASSQEVGGANVLTF
TRBJ2-1,TRBV7-3,.,TGTGCCAGCAGCCTACAAGGACTCCCCAATGAGCAGTTCTTC,CASSLQGLPNEQFF
TRBJ1-2,TRBV6-5,.,TGTGCCAGCAGCCTAGGCGGGAGTCTCAGTGGCTACACCTTC,CASSLGGSLSGYTF
TRBJ1-1,TRBV9,.,TGTGCCAGCAGCGCCTCCGGGGGGGCGTTGACTGAAGCTTTCTTT,CASSASGGALTEAFF
TRBJ1-2,TRBV29-1,TRBD1,TGCAGCGCAACAGGGGGGCATGGCTACACCTTC,CSATGGHGYTF
TRBJ2-4,TRBV5-1,TRBD2,TGCGCCAGGGAAAAGCGGGAGAATGGGGAATTAGCCAAAAACATTCAGTACTTC,CAREKRENGELAKNIQYF
TRBJ1-2,TRBV30,.,TGTGCCTGCACCCCTCAGGGGATCGGCTACACCTTC,CACTPQGIGYTF
TRBJ2-7,TRBV9,TRBD2,TGTGCCAGCAGCGAAGGACTAGCGGGACTCTACGAGCAGTACTTC,CASSEGLAGLYEQYF
TRBJ2-1,TRBV9,.,TGTGCCAGCAGCGATTCTAGCTTTGATGAGCAGTTCTTC,CASSDSSFDEQFF
TRBJ1-1,TRBV6-5,.,TGTGCCAGCAGTTACGGGTGGCGGGGAAAAGCTTTCTTT,CASSYGWRGKAFF
TRBJ1-2,TRBV10-3,.,TGTGCCATCAGTGAGTCACCCGGGCAGAGGGGGGGCTATGGCTACACCTTC,CAISESPGQRGGYGYTF
TRBJ1-1,TRBV30,.,TGTGCCTGGAGTCCACAGGGTAACACTGAAGCTTTCTTT,CAWSPQGNTEAFF
TRBJ2-6,TRBV5-4,.,TGTGCCAGCAGCCGTTTCCGTAGCTCTGGGGCCAACGTCCTGACTTTC,CASSRFRSSGANVLTF
TRBJ1-1,TRBV11-2,TRBD1,TGTGCCAGCAGCCTTGACAGGGCGGCTGAAGCTTTCTTT,CASSLDRAAEAFF
TRBJ2-3,TRBV15,.,TGTGCCACCAGCAGAGATCTTCAGGAGGGAGGACTCGCGAGAGATACGCAGTATTTT,CATSRDLQEGGLARDTQYF
TRBJ2-3,TRBV30,.,TGTGCCTGGATGGCGGCAGATACGCAGTATTTT,CAWMAADTQYF
TRBJ1-2,TRBV4-2,.,TGTGCCAGCAGCCAACTCAGGGGCAGGGGTGAGGGCTACACCTTC,CASSQLRGRGEGYTF
TRBJ1-2,TRBV7-6,TRBD1,TGTGCCAGCAGCTTGGGGGGACTGGGACAGGGGGCGTCAAATGGCTACACCTTC,CASSLGGLGQGASNGYTF
TRBJ2-2,TRBV6-5,.,TGTGCCAGCAGGCCTCGACCCGCAGCGACCGGGGAGCTGTTTTTT,CASRPRPAATGELFF
TRBJ2-2,TRBV19,.,TGTGCCAGTAGTAAGACAGGAAACACCGGGGAGCTGTTTTTT,CASSKTGNTGELFF
TRBJ1-1,TRBV29-1,TRBD1,TGCAGCGTTCACCCAGGGGGCCTCACTGAAGCTTTCTTT,CSVHPGGLTEAFF
TRBJ1-1,TRBV5-1,.,TGCGCCAGCAGCTTGGAGATAGTAATGAACACTGAAGCTTTCTTT,CASSLEIVMNTEAFF
TRBJ2-1,TRBV19,TRBD1,TGTGCCAGTACCTTGGACAGGGTATCCTACAATGAGCAGTTCTTC,CASTLDRVSYNEQFF
TRBJ2-6,TRBV29-1,TRBD1,TGCAGCGTTGCGCAGGGGGCTGGGGCCAACGTCCTGACTTTC,CSVAQGAGANVLTF